This T cell receptor beta chain is drawn from a study of Graves' ophthalmopathy and Graves' hyperthyroidism. RNA transcripts yielded amplified TCR beta CDR3 regions. Following a first-round RT-PCR that used HTBI primers, a second-round multiplex PCR was carried out. TCRdb processed the multiplex PCR reads anew with MiXCR; each CDR3 protein has one entry. The table shows approximately 460,000 distinct CDR3 sequences, with approximately 15% occurring only once. The V and J ends lost 0 bases and 0 bases respectively, with 17 bases between them. CDR3 length: 18 amino acids. The germline V gene has CDR1 DFQATT and CDR2 SNEGSKA (reference sequence).

Material for sequencing was blood. The source is a woman aged 30 to 39 with Graves' ophthalmopathy. The chain is built from TRBV20-1 and TRBJ2-2; D unclear. CDR3: CSARDWLVENPNTGELFF. In nucleotides, the CDR3 is TGCAGTGCTAGAGATTGGCTGGTAGAGAACCCGAACACCGGGGAGCTGTTTTTT.